This T cell receptor beta chain originates from a study of vaccination and CD4 T cells after COVID-19. As concerns this clonotype: Its antigen is unknown.

Cultured CD4+ T-cell DNA underwent Oncomine TCR Beta short-read sequencing. TCRdb recomputed calls from the PCR reads with MiXCR, one row per CDR3 protein. The sample lists approximately 20,000 distinct CDR3 sequences; around 55% were seen once. Specified treatment: roughly 10-day PBMC culture with coronavirus spike peptide pools or control peptides (ViraFEST assay). The CDR3 totals 18 residues. Germline V gene data show CDR1 as SGHAT and CDR2 as FQNNGV. V shed 2 bases, J shed 4 bases, and the junction held 12 bases outside the gene matches. The TCR comes from a human donor who had recovered from COVID-19. V is TRBV11-2 and J is TRBJ2-2, with 8 bases fitting TRBD2. The sample was CD4+ T cells from blood, cultured in vitro. CDR3 amino acids: CASSLLAGLGSGTGELFF. The CDR3 region has the DNA TGTGCCAGCAGCTTATTAGCGGGGCTAGGGTCTGGCACCGGGGAGCTGTTTTTT.